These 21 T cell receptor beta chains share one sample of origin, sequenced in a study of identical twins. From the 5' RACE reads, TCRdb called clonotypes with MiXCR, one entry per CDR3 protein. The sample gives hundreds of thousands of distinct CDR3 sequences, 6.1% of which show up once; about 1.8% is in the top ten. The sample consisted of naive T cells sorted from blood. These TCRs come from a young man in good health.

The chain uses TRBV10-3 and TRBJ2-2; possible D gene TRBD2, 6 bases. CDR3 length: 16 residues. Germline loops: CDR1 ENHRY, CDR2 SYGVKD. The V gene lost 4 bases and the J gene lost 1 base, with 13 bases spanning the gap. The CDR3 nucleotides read TGTGCCATCAGTGCCCAGGGAGGATTGAACACCGGGGAGCTGTTTTTT. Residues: CAISAQGGLNTGELFF.

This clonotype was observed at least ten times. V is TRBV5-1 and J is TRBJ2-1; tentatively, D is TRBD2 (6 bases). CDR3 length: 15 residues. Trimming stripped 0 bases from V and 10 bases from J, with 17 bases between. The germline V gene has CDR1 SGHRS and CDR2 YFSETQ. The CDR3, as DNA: TGCGCCAGCAGCTTGGAGGGACTCATCATGGAGGAGCAGTTCTTC. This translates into CASSLEGLIMEEQFF.

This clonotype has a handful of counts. The CDR3 region is CASSRQGGGNQPQHF. CDR3 nucleotide sequence: TGTGCCAGCAGCCGGCAGGGTGGAGGCAATCAGCCCCAGCATTTT. The chain employs TRBV7-2 and TRBJ1-5, with D possibly being TRBD1 (5 bases). Trimming took 5 bases from V and 2 from J, leaving 13 bases between them. CDR3 length: 15 amino acids. Germline CDR1 reads SGHTA; CDR2 reads FQGNSA.

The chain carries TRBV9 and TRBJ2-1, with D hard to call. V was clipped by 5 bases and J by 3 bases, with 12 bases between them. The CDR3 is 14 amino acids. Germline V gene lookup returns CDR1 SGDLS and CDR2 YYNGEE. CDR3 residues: CASSITPGYNEQFF. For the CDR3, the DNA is TGTGCCAGCAGTATTACCCCAGGCTACAATGAGCAGTTCTTC.

The CDR3 DNA sequence: TGTGCCACCAGTGACAGGGGGACTAGCGATGAAGATACGCAGTATTTT. Translating it yields CATSDRGTSDEDTQYF. This sequence joins TRBV24-1 and TRBJ2-3; 10 bases are shared with TRBD2. This CDR3 is 16 amino acids long. V shed 4 bases and J 5 bases; nucleotides not matched to a gene: 8. The germline V gene has CDR1 KGHDR and CDR2 SFDVKD.

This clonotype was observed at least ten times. The CDR3 DNA reads TGCGCCAGCAGCCTAGGGGTCTGGGGCACAGATACGCAGTATTTT. Translated: CASSLGVWGTDTQYF. The V gene is TRBV5-1, the J gene TRBJ2-3; a weak D match, TRBD1 (5 bases). The germline CDR1 and CDR2 sequences are SGHRS and YFSETQ. The V and J ends lost 4 bases and 1 base respectively, with 13 bases between them. This CDR3 has 15 amino acids.

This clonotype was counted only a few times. CDR3 sequence: CAWRGTVDQPQHF. The CDR3 DNA is TGTGCCTGGAGAGGGACAGTAGATCAGCCCCAGCATTTT. This chain connects TRBV30 to TRBJ1-5, with 7 bases fitting TRBD1. J was trimmed by 5 bases and V by 3 bases; bases with no gene match: 4. This CDR3 comprises 13 residues. The germline gives CDR1 GTSNPN, CDR2 SVGIG (reference sequence).

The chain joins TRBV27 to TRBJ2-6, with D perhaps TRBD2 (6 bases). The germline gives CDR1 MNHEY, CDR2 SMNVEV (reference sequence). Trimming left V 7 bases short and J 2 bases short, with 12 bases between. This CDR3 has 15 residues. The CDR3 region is CASTPGGTGANVLTF. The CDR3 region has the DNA TGTGCCAGCACCCCTGGCGGGACTGGGGCCAACGTCCTGACTTTC.

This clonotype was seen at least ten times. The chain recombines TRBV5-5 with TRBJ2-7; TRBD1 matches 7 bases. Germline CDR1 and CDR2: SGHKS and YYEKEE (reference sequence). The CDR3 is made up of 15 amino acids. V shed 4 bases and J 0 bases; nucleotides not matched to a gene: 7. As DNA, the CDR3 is TGTGCCAGCAGCCTGGTCCGACAGGGCTCCTACGAGCAGTACTTC. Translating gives CASSLVRQGSYEQYF.

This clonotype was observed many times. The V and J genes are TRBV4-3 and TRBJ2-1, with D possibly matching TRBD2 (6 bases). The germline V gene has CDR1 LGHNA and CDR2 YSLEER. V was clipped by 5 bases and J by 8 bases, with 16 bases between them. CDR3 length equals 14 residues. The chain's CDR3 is CASSKGWGDDEQFF. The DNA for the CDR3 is TGCGCCAGCAGCAAAGGATGGGGGGACGATGAGCAGTTCTTC.

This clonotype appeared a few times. The DNA of the CDR3 is TGTGCCAGCAGTTTGTTGGGGACAGGAGAAGAGCAGTACTTC. Translated, it gives CASSLLGTGEEQYF. The rearrangement joins TRBV12-3 or TRBV12-4 to TRBJ2-7, with 8 bases that match TRBD1. The CDR3 is made up of 14 amino acids. With 3 bases clipped from V and 7 bases from J, the junction kept 8 bases outside the gene matches.

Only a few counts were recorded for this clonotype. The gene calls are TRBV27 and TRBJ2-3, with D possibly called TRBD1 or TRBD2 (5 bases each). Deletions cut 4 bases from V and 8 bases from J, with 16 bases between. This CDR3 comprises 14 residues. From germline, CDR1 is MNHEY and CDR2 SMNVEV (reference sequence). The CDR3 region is CASSWDLDGVTQYF. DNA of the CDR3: TGTGCCAGCAGTTGGGACCTTGACGGAGTTACGCAGTATTTT.

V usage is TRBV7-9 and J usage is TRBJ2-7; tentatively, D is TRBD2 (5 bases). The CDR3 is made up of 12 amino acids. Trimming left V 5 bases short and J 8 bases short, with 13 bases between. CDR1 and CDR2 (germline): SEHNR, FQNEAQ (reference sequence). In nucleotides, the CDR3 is TGTGCCAGCAGCCCCGACGGCGGGCAGCAGTACTTC. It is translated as CASSPDGGQQYF.

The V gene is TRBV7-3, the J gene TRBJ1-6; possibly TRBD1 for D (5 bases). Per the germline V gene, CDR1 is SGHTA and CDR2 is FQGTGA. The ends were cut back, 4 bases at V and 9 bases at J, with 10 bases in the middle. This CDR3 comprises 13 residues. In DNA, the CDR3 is TGTGCCAGCAGCTCAATAAGGGGTTCACCCCTCCACTTT. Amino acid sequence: CASSSIRGSPLHF.

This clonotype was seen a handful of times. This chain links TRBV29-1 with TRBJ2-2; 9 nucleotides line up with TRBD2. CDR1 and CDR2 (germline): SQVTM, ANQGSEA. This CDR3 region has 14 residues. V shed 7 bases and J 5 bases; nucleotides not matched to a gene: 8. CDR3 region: CSAQREARTGELFF. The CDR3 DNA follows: TGCAGCGCGCAGCGGGAGGCCAGGACCGGGGAGCTGTTTTTT.

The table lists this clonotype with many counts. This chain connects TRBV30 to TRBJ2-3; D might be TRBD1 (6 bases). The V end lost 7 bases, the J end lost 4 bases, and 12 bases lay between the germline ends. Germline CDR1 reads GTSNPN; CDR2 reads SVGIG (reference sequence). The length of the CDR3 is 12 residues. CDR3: CASSGQPDTQYF. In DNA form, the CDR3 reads TGTGCCTCCTCCGGACAGCCAGATACGCAGTATTTT.

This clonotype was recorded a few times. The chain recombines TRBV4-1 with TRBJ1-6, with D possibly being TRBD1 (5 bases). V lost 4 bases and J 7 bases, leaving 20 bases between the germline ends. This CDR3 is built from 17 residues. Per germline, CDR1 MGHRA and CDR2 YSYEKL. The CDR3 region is CASSRLQHGARNSPLHF. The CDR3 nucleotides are TGCGCCAGCAGCCGACTGCAGCACGGGGCGAGGAATTCACCCCTCCACTTT.

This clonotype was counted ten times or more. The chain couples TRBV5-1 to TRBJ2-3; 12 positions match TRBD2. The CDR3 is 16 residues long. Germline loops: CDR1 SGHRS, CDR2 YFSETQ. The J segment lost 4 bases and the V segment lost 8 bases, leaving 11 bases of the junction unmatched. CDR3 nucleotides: TGCGCCAGTCGCGCGACTAGCGGGAGATGGGCAGATACGCAGTATTTT. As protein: CASRATSGRWADTQYF.

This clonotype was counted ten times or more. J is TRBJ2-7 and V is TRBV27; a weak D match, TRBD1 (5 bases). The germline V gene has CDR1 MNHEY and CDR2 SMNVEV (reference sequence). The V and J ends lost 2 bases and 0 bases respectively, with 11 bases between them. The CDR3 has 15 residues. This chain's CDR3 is CASSLIDSSSYEQYF. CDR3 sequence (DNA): TGTGCCAGCAGTTTAATTGACAGCAGCTCCTACGAGCAGTACTTC.

This chain's CDR3 is CASSDVDRGTDTQYF. The CDR3 nucleotides are TGTGCCAGCAGTGACGTGGACAGGGGCACAGATACGCAGTATTTT. The chain uses TRBV6-4 and TRBJ2-3, with 8 positions matching TRBD1. There are 15 residues in the CDR3. Germline loops: CDR1 MRHNA, CDR2 SNTAGT. Trimming took 2 bases from V and 1 from J; bases not matched to a gene: 2.

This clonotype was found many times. CDR3 protein: CSVEALTPETQYF. The CDR3 DNA reads TGCAGCGTTGAAGCACTGACCCCAGAGACCCAGTACTTC. The chain recombines TRBV29-1 with TRBJ2-5; unclear D gene. Germline CDR1 reads SQVTM; CDR2 reads ANQGSEA. The CDR3 extends over 13 amino acids. With 1 base removed from V and 4 bases from J, the gap between germline ends came to 10 bases. Based on the CDR3 plus reference TRBV29-1 and TRBJ2-5, the full variable domain is SAVISQKPSRDICQRGTSLTIQCQVDSQVTMMFWYRQQPGQSLTLIATANQGSEATYESGFVIDKFPISRPNLTFSTLTVSNMSPEDSSIYLCSVEALTPETQYFGPGTRLLVL.